This T cell receptor beta chain was sequenced for a study of T cells in Graves' hyperthyroidism and ophthalmopathy. What was amplified from RNA transcripts were TCR beta CDR3 regions. HTBI primers were used for first-round RT-PCR of the TCR CDR3. TCRdb reprocessed the multiplex PCR reads with MiXCR, giving one entry per CDR3 protein. The sample gives a few hundred thousand distinct CDR3 sequences, about 15% of which show up once; about 7% is in the top ten. Germline values: CDR1 DFQATT, CDR2 SNEGSKA (reference sequence). Losses at the gene ends were 7 bases for V and 0 bases for J; bases not matched to a gene: 3. The CDR3 is 13 amino acids.

The sequence was obtained from a woman aged 25 to 39 with Graves' hyperthyroidism. This rearrangement joins TRBV20-1 to TRBJ2-1; 7 bases are a match to TRBD2. Material: blood. CDR3 nucleotide sequence: TGCAGTGTTCGGACTAGCTCCTACAATGAGCAGTTCTTC. Protein: CSVRTSSYNEQFF.